What follows are 21 T cell receptor beta chains derived from one specimen sequenced in a study of blood T cell repertoires in COVID-19. Clones were sequenced by immunoSEQ multiplex PCR, and TCRdb holds only the in-frame ones, with some missing. The sample includes approximately 240,000 clones, roughly 90% of them seen just once. Sequenced input: peripheral blood. All receptors derive from a woman between 40 and 55 years old who had recovered from COVID-19.

The rearrangement links TRBV15 to TRBJ2-1; TRBD2 agrees at 9 bases. The CDR3 sequence is 15 residues long. Trimming at V came to 3 bases and at J to 6 bases, leaving 6 bases not matched to a gene. CDR1 is LNHNV, CDR2 YYDKDF, per germline (reference sequence). CDR3 amino acids: CATSRRVAGVNEQFF. The CDR3, as DNA: TGTGCCACCAGCAGGAGGGTAGCGGGGGTCAATGAGCAGTTCTTC.

The chain has TRBV9 and TRBJ2-3, with 11 bases fitting TRBD2. J lost 6 bases, V lost 4 bases, and 7 bases had no gene match. The CDR3 has 15 amino acids. Germline CDR1 is SGDLS and CDR2 is YYNGEE. The CDR3 DNA is TGTGCCAGCAGCTTACTAGCGGGAGAGCGGGATACGCAGTATTTT. Encoded protein: CASSLLAGERDTQYF.

CDR3 amino acids: CASSAPGTGTGNTIYF. CDR3 DNA sequence: TGTGCCAGCTCCGCTCCCGGGACAGGGACTGGAAACACCATATATTTT. This rearrangement joins TRBV19 to TRBJ1-3, with 9 positions matching TRBD1. The germline gives CDR1 LNHDA, CDR2 SQIVND (reference sequence). V shed 9 bases and J 2 bases; nucleotides not matched to a gene: 11. The CDR3 loop spans 16 amino acids.

The genes are TRBV5-1 and TRBJ2-2, with 8 bases that match TRBD1. This CDR3 has 14 amino acids. After removal of 4 bases from V and 7 bases from J, the junction contained 6 bases not matched to a gene. Germline assignment: CDR1 SGHRS and CDR2 YFSETQ. CDR3 DNA: TGCGCCAGCAGCAAACAGGGGGACGGCGGGGAGCTGTTTTTT. Protein: CASSKQGDGGELFF.

This chain connects TRBV7-6 to TRBJ2-3; 8 bases agree with TRBD2. The J segment lost 5 bases and the V segment lost 0 bases, leaving 7 bases of the junction unmatched. The CDR3 consists of 16 residues. Looked up from germline, CDR1 is SGHVS and CDR2 is FNYEAQ. Here the CDR3 DNA reads TGTGCCAGCAGCTTAGCGGAGGGCGGGGGGTTAGATACGCAGTATTTT. The encoded protein is CASSLAEGGGLDTQYF.

This clone was picked up one time. The chain combines TRBV11-2 with TRBJ2-4, with D perhaps TRBD1 (6 bases). The CDR3 extends over 17 amino acids. V was trimmed by 5 bases and J by 1 base, leaving 18 bases between them. Per the germline V gene, CDR1 is SGHAT and CDR2 is FQNNGV. The CDR3: CASSAGDPGLAKNIQYF. The CDR3 nucleotides read TGTGCCAGCAGCGCAGGGGACCCAGGGCTTGCCAAAAACATTCAGTACTTC.

About this clone: Other DNA sequences in this sample translate to the same CDR3. This rearrangement joins TRBV19 to TRBJ2-7, with 7 bases matching TRBD1. CDR3 length: 14 residues. The germline V gene has CDR1 LNHDA and CDR2 SQIVND (reference sequence). V lost 3 bases, J lost 2 bases, and 4 bases stayed unmatched. CDR3 in amino acids: CASSIGQGAYEQYF. CDR3 sequence (DNA): TGTGCCAGTAGTATCGGGCAGGGGGCCTACGAGCAGTACTTC.

The chain has TRBV7-9 and TRBJ2-1, with 12 bases lining up with TRBD2. The CDR3 runs 17 residues. Germline V gene lookup returns CDR1 SEHNR and CDR2 FQNEAQ (reference sequence). J lost 4 bases, V lost 5 bases, and 9 bases had no gene match. CDR3 region: CASSPEGLAGGYNEQFF. Written as DNA, the CDR3 is TGTGCCAGCAGCCCGGAAGGGCTAGCGGGAGGGTACAATGAGCAGTTCTTC.

The rearrangement links TRBV7-2 to TRBJ1-5; D not certain. Germline loops: CDR1 SGHTA, CDR2 FQGNSA. The CDR3 has 15 residues. The germline V and J ends were trimmed by 1 base and 2 bases, with 9 bases remaining between them. CDR3 sequence (DNA): TGTGCCAGCAGCTTAGGAGGGTTCGGCAATCAGCCCCAGCATTTT. The encoded protein is CASSLGGFGNQPQHF.

The sample holds a few counts of this clone. The chain combines TRBV18 with TRBJ2-3; tentatively, D is TRBD1 (5 bases). This CDR3 is built from 12 residues. CDR1 and CDR2 (germline): KGHSH, LQKENI. V dropped 3 bases and J dropped 7 bases, with 8 bases sitting between them. The CDR3, as DNA: TGTGCCAGCTCACCGTCGGACAATACGCAGTATTTT. Protein: CASSPSDNTQYF.

This chain uses TRBV30 with TRBJ1-2; 7 nucleotides agree with TRBD1. The J segment lost 8 bases and the V segment lost 0 bases, leaving 15 bases of the junction unmatched. From germline, CDR1 is GTSNPN and CDR2 SVGIG (reference sequence). The CDR3 contains 16 residues. The DNA for the CDR3 is TGTGCCTGGAGTGTAGGGTGGGCAGGGGGACCCGTCGGCTACACCTTC. It is translated as CAWSVGWAGGPVGYTF.

This sequence joins TRBV28 and TRBJ1-4, with D possibly being TRBD1 (5 bases). Germline lookup yields CDR1 MDHEN and CDR2 SYDVKM. The V end was cut by 6 bases, the J end by 5 bases, with 19 bases between. This CDR3 has 16 amino acids. This CDR3 reads CASSSRGIGSNEKLFF. DNA of the CDR3: TGTGCCAGCAGCTCGCGGGGGATAGGGAGCAATGAAAAACTGTTTTTT.

This chain connects TRBV27 to TRBJ2-7; tentatively, D is TRBD2 (6 bases). Germline V gene lookup returns CDR1 MNHEY and CDR2 SMNVEV (reference sequence). V lost 4 bases and J 13 bases, leaving 23 bases between the germline ends. This CDR3 spans 14 amino acids. Here the CDR3 DNA reads TGTGCCAGCAGTTCGGTGGCCCGACCCCGGGACTCCTACTTC. This gives the protein CASSSVARPRDSYF.

The rearrangement uses TRBV2 and TRBJ2-5, with D tentatively TRBD2 (5 bases). Germline-derived CDR1 and CDR2 are SNHLY and FYNNEI. The CDR3 has 11 residues. V was shortened by 5 bases and J by 4 bases, with 5 bases between the two germline ends. The CDR3 DNA reads as TGTGCCAGCAGTAGCGGAGAGACCCAGTACTTC. This sequence encodes CASSSGETQYF. The whole variable domain, filled in from reference TRBV2 and TRBJ2-5, reads EPEVTQTPSHQVTQMGQEVILRCVPISNHLYFYWYRQILGQKVEFLVSFYNNEISEKSEIFDDQFSVERPDGSNFTLKIRSTKLEDSAMYFCASSSGETQYFGPGTRLLVL.

The chain joins TRBV30 to TRBJ1-2, with D tentatively TRBD1 (6 bases). The CDR3 consists of 15 residues. Per germline, CDR1 GTSNPN and CDR2 SVGIG (reference sequence). Trimming took off 0 bases at V and 4 bases at J, with 15 bases between the two ends. The CDR3 DNA is TGTGCCTGGAGTGTGCTGCGGTCAGGGGCCTATGGCTACACCTTC. The encoded protein is CAWSVLRSGAYGYTF.

This chain joins TRBV5-6 and TRBJ2-7; weak D call: TRBD2 (6 bases). The V end lost 0 bases, the J end lost 1 base, and 11 bases lay between the germline ends. Germline-derived CDR1 and CDR2 are SGHDT and YYEEEE. This CDR3 contains 15 residues. The CDR3 bases are TGTGCCAGCAGCTTGGCCAGGGAGGTGTCCTACGAGCAGTACTTC. As protein: CASSLAREVSYEQYF. Drawing the rest from reference TRBV5-6 and TRBJ2-7, the complete variable domain is DAGVTQSPTHLIKTRGQQVTLRCSPKSGHDTVSWYQQALGQGPQFIFQYYEEEERQRGNFPDRFSGHQFPNYSSELNVNALLLGDSALYLCASSLAREVSYEQYFGPGTRLTVT.

The chain has TRBV7-2 and TRBJ2-2, with D possibly being TRBD1 (5 bases). Trimming took off 5 bases at V and 6 bases at J, with 10 bases between the two ends. The CDR3 runs to 13 residues. Germline V gene data show CDR1 as SGHTA and CDR2 as FQGNSA. The CDR3 DNA reads as TGTGCCAGCAGCGCGACAGCATCCGGGGAGCTGTTTTTT. This codes for CASSATASGELFF.

V and J are TRBV3-1 (or the pseudogene TRBV3-2) and TRBJ2-7; 7 positions agree with TRBD2. Germline CDR1 is LGHDT and CDR2 is YNNKEL (reference sequence). This CDR3 has 14 residues. J gave up 4 bases and V 1 base, and 4 bases lay outside the gene matches. Here the CDR3 DNA reads TGTGCCAGCAGCCAAGGGGGGGGGTGGTACGAGCAGTACTTC. As protein: CASSQGGGWYEQYF.

V gene TRBV19 combines with J gene TRBJ2-3; 10 nucleotides align to TRBD2. Looked up from germline, CDR1 is LNHDA and CDR2 is SQIVND (reference sequence). This CDR3 is built from 13 residues. Trimming at V came to 6 bases and at J to 6 bases, leaving 3 bases not matched to a gene. CDR3 nucleotides: TGTGCCAGTAGGATGACTAGCGGGGATACGCAGTATTTT. It translates to CASRMTSGDTQYF.

The chain is built from TRBV7-2 and TRBJ2-3; D is perhaps TRBD2 (5 bases). The CDR3 is made up of 14 amino acids. The V and J ends lost 4 bases and 4 bases respectively, with 12 bases between them. The germline CDR1 and CDR2 sequences are SGHTA and FQGNSA. In DNA form, the CDR3 reads TGTGCCAGCAGCTCGAGGACTTTCGCAGATACGCAGTATTTT. Its translation is CASSSRTFADTQYF.

The DNA for the CDR3 is TGTGCCAGCAGCTTAGAACTAGGCCCCAGCACAGATACGCAGTATTTT. It specifies CASSLELGPSTDTQYF. The rearrangement joins TRBV7-2 to TRBJ2-3; D is perhaps TRBD2 (5 bases). Germline-derived CDR1 and CDR2 are SGHTA and FQGNSA. V was clipped by 1 base and J by 0 bases, with 11 bases between them. The CDR3 has 16 amino acids.